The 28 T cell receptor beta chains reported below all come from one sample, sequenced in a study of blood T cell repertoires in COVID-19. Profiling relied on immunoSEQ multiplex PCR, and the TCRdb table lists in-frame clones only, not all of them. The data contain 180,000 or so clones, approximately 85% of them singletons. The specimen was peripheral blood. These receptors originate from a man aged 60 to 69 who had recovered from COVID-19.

CDR3 coding DNA: TGTGCCAGCAGCTCGGACAGTCCTTATGGCTACACCTTC. Translated: CASSSDSPYGYTF. The J gene is TRBJ1-2, the V gene TRBV7-9; TRBD1 is a possible D gene (6 bases). The CDR3 sequence is 13 residues long. Germline CDR1 reads SEHNR; CDR2 reads FQNEAQ (reference sequence). The ends were cut back, 4 bases at V and 5 bases at J, with 11 bases in the middle.

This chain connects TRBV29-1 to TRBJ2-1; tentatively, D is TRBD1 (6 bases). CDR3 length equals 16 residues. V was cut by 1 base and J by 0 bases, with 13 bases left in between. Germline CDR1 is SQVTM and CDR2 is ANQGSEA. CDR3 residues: CSVEGGPWSSYNEQFF. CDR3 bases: TGCAGCGTTGAAGGGGGGCCTTGGAGCTCCTACAATGAGCAGTTCTTC.

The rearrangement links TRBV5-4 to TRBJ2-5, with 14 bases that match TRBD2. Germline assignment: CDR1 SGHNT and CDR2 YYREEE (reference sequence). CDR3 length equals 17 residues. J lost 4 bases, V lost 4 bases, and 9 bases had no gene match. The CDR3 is CASSPGGLAGAGETQYF. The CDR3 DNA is TGTGCCAGCAGCCCGGGGGGACTAGCGGGGGCGGGAGAGACCCAGTACTTC.

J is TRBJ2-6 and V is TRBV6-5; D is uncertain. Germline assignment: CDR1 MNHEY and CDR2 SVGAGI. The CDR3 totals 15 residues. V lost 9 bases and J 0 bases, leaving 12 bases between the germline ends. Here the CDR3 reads CASTLLLSGANVLTF. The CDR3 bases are TGTGCCAGTACCCTATTGCTCTCTGGGGCCAACGTCCTGACTTTC.

CDR3 loop: CASSPLYRTGSTRGYTGELFF. Here the CDR3 DNA reads TGTGCCAGCTCACCCCTATATCGGACAGGGTCGACCCGAGGGTACACCGGGGAGCTGTTTTTT. The rearrangement uses TRBV18 and TRBJ2-2; the match to TRBD1 covers 8 bases. From germline, CDR1 is KGHSH and CDR2 LQKENI. J lost 3 bases, V lost 3 bases, and 21 bases had no gene match. This CDR3 has 21 residues.

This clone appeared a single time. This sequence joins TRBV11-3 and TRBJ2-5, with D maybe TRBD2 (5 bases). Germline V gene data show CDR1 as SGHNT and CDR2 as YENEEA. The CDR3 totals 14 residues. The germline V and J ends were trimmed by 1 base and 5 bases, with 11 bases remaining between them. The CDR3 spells CASSLGGGVETQYF. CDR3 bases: TGTGCCAGCAGCTTAGGCGGAGGTGTTGAGACCCAGTACTTC.

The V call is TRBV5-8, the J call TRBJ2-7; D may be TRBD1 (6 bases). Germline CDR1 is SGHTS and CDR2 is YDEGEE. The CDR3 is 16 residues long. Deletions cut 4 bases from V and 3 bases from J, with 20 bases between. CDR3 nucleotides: TGTGCCAGCAGCCCGTGGACTGGGGGCGGTGGCTACGAGCAGTACTTC. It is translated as CASSPWTGGGGYEQYF.

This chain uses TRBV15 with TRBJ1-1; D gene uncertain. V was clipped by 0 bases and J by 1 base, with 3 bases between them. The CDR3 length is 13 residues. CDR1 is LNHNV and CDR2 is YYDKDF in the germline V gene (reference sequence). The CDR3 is CATSRDRNTEAFF. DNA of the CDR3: TGTGCCACCAGCAGAGATCGGAACACTGAAGCTTTCTTT.

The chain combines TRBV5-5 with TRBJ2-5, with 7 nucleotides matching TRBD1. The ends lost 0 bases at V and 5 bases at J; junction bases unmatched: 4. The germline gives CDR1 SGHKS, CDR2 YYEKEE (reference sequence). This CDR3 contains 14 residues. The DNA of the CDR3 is TGTGCCAGCAGCTTGGGAGGGGGCCGGGAGACCCAGTACTTC. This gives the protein CASSLGGGRETQYF. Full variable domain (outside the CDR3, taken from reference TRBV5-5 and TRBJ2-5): DAGVTQSPTHLIKTRGQQVTLRCSPISGHKSVSWYQQVLGQGPQFIFQYYEKEERGRGNFPDRFSARQFPNYSSELNVNALLLGDSALYLCASSLGGGRETQYFGPGTRLLVL.

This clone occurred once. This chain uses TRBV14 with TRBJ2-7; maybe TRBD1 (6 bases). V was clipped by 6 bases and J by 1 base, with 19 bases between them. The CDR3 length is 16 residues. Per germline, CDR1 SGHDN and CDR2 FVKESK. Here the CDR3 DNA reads TGTGCCAGCAGTCAGCACCAGGGGTTCAGGTCCTACGAGCAGTACTTC. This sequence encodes CASSQHQGFRSYEQYF.

The CDR3 spells CASSEWVDTETQYF. The CDR3 coding sequence is TGTGCCAGCAGTGAATGGGTAGACACGGAGACCCAGTACTTC. The rearrangement joins TRBV2 to TRBJ2-5; no firm D call. In germline, CDR1 is SNHLY, CDR2 FYNNEI. This CDR3 spans 14 amino acids. The V gene lost 2 bases and the J gene lost 5 bases, with 12 bases spanning the gap.

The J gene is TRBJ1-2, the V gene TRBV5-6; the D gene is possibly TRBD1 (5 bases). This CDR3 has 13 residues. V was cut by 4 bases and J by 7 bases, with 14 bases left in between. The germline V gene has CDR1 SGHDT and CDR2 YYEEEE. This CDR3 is CASSPPGTRGYTF. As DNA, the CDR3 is TGTGCCAGCAGCCCCCCGGGGACTCGTGGCTACACCTTC. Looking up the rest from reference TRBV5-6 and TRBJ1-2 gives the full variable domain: DAGVTQSPTHLIKTRGQQVTLRCSPKSGHDTVSWYQQALGQGPQFIFQYYEEEERQRGNFPDRFSGHQFPNYSSELNVNALLLGDSALYLCASSPPGTRGYTFGSGTRLTVV.

In DNA form, the CDR3 reads TGTGCCAGCAGCTTATCGGGACTAGCGGACGAGGCTGAGCAGTTCTTC. Its protein is CASSLSGLADEAEQFF. The chain links TRBV7-3 to TRBJ2-1, with 11 bases aligning to TRBD2. Germline assignment: CDR1 SGHTA and CDR2 FQGTGA. The CDR3 sequence is 16 residues long. J gave up 9 bases and V 2 bases, and 9 bases lay outside the gene matches. The full variable domain, in which reference TRBV7-3 and TRBJ2-1 provide the parts outside the CDR3, is GAGVSQTPSNKVTEKGKYVELRCDPISGHTALYWYRQSLGQGPEFLIYFQGTGAADDSGLPNDRFFAVRPEGSVSTLKIQRTERGDSAVYLCASSLSGLADEAEQFFGPGTRLTVL.

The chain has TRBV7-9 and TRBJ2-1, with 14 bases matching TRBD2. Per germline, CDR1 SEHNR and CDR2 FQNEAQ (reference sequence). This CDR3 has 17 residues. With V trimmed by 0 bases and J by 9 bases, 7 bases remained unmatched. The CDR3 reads CASSLASGTSGGREQFF. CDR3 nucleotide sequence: TGTGCCAGCAGCTTAGCGTCCGGGACTAGCGGGGGACGTGAGCAGTTCTTC.

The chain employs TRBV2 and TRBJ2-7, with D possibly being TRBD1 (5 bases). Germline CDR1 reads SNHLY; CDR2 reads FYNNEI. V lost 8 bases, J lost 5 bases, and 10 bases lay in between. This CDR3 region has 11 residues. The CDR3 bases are TGTGCCAGCCACCCAGGGAACGAGCAGTACTTC. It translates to CASHPGNEQYF.

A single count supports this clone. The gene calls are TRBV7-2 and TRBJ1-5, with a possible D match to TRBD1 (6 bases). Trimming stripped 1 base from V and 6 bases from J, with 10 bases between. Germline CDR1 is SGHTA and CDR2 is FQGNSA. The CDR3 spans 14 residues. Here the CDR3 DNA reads TGTGCCAGCAGCTTAGAGGGGGTCCCTCAGCCCCAGCATTTT. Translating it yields CASSLEGVPQPQHF.

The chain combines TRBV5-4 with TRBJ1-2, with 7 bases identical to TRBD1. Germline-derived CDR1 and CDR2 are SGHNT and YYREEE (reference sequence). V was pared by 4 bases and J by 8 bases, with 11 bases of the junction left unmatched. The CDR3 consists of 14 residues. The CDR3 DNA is TGTGCCAGCAGCCGGGGAGACAGGGATGTCGGCTACACCTTC. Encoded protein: CASSRGDRDVGYTF.

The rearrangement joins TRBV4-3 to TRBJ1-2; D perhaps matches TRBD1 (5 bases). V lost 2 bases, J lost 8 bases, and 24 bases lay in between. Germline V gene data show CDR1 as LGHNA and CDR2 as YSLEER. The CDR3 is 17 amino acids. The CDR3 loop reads CASSQFSGGQGYGGYTF. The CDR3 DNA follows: TGCGCCAGCAGCCAATTCTCGGGAGGGCAGGGCTACGGGGGCTACACCTTC.

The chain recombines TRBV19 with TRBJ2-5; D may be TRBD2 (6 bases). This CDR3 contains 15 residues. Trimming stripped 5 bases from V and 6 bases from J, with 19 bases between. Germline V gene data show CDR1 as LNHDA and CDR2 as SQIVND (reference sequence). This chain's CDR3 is CASSGGGAREKTQYF. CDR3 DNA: TGTGCCAGTAGTGGTGGGGGAGCCCGGGAGAAGACCCAGTACTTC.

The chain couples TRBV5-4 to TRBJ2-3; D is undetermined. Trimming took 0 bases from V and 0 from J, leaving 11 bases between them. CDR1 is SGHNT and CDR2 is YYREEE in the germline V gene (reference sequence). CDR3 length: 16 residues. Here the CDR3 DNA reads TGTGCCAGCAGCTTGGCCGCAGACTTTAGCACAGATACGCAGTATTTT. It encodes CASSLAADFSTDTQYF. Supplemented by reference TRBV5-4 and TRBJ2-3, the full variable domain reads ETGVTQSPTHLIKTRGQQVTLRCSSQSGHNTVSWYQQALGQGPQFIFQYYREEENGRGNFPPRFSGLQFPNYSSELNVNALELDDSALYLCASSLAADFSTDTQYFGPGTRLTVL.

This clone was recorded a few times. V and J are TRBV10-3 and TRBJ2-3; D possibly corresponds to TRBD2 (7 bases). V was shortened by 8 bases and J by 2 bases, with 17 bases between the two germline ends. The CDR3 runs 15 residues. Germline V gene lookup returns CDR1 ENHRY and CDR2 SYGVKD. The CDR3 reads CAIDGGGSDTDTQYF. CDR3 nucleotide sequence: TGTGCCATCGATGGGGGGGGCTCGGACACAGATACGCAGTATTTT.

The CDR3 sequence is CASSEGFSRGGYTF. CDR3 DNA: TGTGCCAGCAGTGAAGGGTTTTCCCGGGGTGGCTACACCTTC. The rearrangement uses TRBV25-1 and TRBJ1-2; no firm D call. The length of the CDR3 is 14 residues. V shed 2 bases and J shed 7 bases, with 14 bases lying between them. Germline loops: CDR1 MGHDK, CDR2 SYGVNS.

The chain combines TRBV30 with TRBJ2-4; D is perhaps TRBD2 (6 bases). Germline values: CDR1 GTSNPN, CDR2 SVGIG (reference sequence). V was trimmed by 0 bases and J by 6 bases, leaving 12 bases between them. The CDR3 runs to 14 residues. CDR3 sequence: CAWSVTGVGNIQYF. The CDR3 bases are TGTGCCTGGAGTGTAACGGGGGTGGGAAACATTCAGTACTTC.

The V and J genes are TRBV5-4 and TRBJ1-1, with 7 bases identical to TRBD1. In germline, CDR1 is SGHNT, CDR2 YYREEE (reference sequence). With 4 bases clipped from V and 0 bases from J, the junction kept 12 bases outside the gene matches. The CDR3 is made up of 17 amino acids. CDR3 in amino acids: CASSGAIRGPMNTEAFF. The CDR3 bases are TGTGCCAGCAGCGGAGCTATAAGGGGGCCCATGAACACTGAAGCTTTCTTT.

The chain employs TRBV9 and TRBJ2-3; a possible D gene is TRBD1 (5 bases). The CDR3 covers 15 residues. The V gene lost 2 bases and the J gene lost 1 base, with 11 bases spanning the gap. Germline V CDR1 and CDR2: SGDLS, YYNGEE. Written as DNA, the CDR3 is TGTGCCAGCAGCGTTTGGACAAGGGGCACAGATACGCAGTATTTT. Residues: CASSVWTRGTDTQYF.

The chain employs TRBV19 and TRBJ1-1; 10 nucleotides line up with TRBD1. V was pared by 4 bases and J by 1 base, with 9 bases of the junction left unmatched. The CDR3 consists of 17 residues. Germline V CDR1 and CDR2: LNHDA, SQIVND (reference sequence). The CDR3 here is CASSTRQTGGWNTEAFF. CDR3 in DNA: TGTGCCAGTAGTACACGTCAGACAGGGGGCTGGAACACTGAAGCTTTCTTT.

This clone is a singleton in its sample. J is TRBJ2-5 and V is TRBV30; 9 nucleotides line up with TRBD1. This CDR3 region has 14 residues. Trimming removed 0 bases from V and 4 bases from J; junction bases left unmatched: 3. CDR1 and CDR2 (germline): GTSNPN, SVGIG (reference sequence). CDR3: CAWSVQGAGETQYF. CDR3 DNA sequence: TGTGCCTGGAGTGTACAGGGGGCGGGAGAGACCCAGTACTTC.

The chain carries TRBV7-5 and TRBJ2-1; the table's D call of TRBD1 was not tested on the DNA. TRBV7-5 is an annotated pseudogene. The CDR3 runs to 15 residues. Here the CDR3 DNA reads TGTGCCAGAAGCTTCCGGGACAGGGGGCAAAATGAGCAGTTCTTC. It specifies CARSFRDRGQNEQFF.